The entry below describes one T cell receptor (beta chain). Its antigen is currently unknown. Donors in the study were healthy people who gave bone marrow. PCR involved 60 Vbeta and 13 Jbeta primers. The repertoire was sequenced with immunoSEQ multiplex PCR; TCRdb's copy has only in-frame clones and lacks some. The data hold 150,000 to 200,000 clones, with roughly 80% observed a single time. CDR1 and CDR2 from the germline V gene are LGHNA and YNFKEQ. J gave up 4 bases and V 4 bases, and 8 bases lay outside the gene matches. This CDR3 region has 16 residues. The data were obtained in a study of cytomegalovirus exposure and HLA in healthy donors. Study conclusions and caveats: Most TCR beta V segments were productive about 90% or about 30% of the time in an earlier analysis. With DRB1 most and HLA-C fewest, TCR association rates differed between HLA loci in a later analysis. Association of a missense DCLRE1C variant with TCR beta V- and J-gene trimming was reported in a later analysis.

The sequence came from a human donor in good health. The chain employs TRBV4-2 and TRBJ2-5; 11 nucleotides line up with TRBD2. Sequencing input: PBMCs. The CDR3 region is CASSPTIAGGPETQYF. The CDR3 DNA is TGTGCCAGCAGCCCAACTATAGCGGGGGGGCCAGAGACCCAGTACTTC.